This is a list of T cell receptor beta chains from one sample in a study of glioma-infiltrating T cells. TCRdb itself ran the multiplex PCR reads through MiXCR, one entry per CDR3 protein. The sample records 100,000 to 150,000 distinct CDR3 sequences, around 23% being singletons. The sample comprised glioma tissue, nonneoplastic brain tissue, or PBMCs (not recorded which). The receptors were gathered from a human donor with low-grade glioma or glioblastoma, undergoing nonglioma brain surgery, or in good health (not recorded which). Both conserved end residues are part of each CDR3. Only part of the rows carry a size: once, few, many, or a class if the clone is expanded.

V gene	clone size	CDR3 protein
TRBV28	NA	CASFGYGTANTDAQYF
TRBV20-1	many	CSARAGVGNQPQHF
TRBV4-1	NA	CASSQGGGNEKLFF
TRBV20-1	few	CSAREPPYEAFF
TRBV2	few	CASSTGLADQETQYF
TRBV10-1	few	CASSDGSAANEKLFF
TRBV2	few	CASSPLRTEAFF
TRBV5-1	NA	CASSGGDRGLQETQYF
TRBV14	NA	CASSQPTVSTDTQYF
TRBV7-2	NA	CASSSRGRDRVSRTQYF
TRBV28	many	CASSYGQRVAFF
TRBV12-3/TRBV12-4	few	CASSLLSHTQYF
TRBV3-1	NA	CASSPPERYGQFF
TRBV7-2	few	CASSSPGLQYF
TRBV14	few	CATMGTGVSGNTIYF
TRBV5-1	NA	CASSFRPGDYGYTF
TRBV20-1	many	CSARDPGTPFYTF
TRBV20-1	few	CSARWRGGGDEQFF
TRBV5-1	NA	CASSRQGTYQETQYF
TRBV3-1	few	CASSHTRRYGYTF
TRBV20-1	NA	CSPKYPPPTDTQYF
TRBV20-1	NA	CSARDPRSLRQFF
TRBV7-2	few	CASSWTSGGATDTQYF